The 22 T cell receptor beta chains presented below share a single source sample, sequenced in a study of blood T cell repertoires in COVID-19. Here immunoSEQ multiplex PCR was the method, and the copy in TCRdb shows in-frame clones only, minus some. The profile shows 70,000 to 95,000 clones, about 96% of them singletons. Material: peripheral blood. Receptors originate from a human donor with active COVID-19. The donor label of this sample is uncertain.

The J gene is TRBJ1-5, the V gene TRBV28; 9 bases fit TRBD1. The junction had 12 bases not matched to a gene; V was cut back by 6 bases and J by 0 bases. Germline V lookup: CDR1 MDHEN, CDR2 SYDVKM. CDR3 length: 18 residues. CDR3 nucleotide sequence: TGTGCCAGCAGCTCCCGGCCCGGGACAGGGATTAGCAATCAGCCCCAGCATTTT. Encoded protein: CASSSRPGTGISNQPQHF.

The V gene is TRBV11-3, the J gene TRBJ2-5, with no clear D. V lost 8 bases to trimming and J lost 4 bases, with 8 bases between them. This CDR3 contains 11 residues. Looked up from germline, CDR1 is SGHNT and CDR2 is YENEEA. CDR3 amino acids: CASVIGETQYF. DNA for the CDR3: TGTGCCAGCGTAATCGGAGAGACCCAGTACTTC.

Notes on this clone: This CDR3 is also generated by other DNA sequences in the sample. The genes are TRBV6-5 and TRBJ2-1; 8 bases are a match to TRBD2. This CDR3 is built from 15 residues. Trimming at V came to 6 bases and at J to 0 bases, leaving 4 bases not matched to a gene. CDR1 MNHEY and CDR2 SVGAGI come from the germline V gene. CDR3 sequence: CASRIAGSSYNEQFF. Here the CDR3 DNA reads TGTGCCAGCAGGATAGCGGGGAGCTCCTACAATGAGCAGTTCTTC.

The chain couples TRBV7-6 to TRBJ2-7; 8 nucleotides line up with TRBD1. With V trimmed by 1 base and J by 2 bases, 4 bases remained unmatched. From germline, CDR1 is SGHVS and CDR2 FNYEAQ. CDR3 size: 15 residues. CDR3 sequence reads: CASSLETGVAYEQYF. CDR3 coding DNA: TGTGCCAGCAGCTTAGAGACAGGGGTGGCCTACGAGCAGTACTTC.

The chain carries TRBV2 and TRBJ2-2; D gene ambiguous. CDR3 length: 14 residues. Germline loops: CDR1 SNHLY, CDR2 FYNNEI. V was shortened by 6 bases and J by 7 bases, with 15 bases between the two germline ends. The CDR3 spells CASRVDSTYGELFF. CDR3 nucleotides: TGTGCCAGCAGGGTAGACTCTACCTACGGGGAGCTGTTTTTT. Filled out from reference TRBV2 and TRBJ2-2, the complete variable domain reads EPEVTQTPSHQVTQMGQEVILRCVPISNHLYFYWYRQILGQKVEFLVSFYNNEISEKSEIFDDQFSVERPDGSNFTLKIRSTKLEDSAMYFCASRVDSTYGELFFGEGSRLTVL.

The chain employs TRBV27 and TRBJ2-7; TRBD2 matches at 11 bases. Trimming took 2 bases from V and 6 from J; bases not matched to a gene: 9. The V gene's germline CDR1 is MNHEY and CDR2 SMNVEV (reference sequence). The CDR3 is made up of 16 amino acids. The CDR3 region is CASSLGTLAGGGEQYF. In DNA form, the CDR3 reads TGTGCCAGCAGTTTAGGGACCCTAGCGGGAGGTGGCGAGCAGTACTTC.

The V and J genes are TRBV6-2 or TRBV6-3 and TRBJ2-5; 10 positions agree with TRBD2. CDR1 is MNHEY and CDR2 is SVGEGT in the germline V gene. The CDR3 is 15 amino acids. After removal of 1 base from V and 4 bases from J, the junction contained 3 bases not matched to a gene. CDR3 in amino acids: CASSYLSGRAETQYF. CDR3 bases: TGTGCCAGCAGTTACTTGAGCGGGAGGGCAGAGACCCAGTACTTC.

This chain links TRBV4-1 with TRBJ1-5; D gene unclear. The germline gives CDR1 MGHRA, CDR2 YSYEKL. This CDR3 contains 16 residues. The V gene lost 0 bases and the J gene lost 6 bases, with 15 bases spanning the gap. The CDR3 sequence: CASSQEPTRIIQPQHF. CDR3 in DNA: TGCGCCAGCAGCCAAGAGCCGACACGGATTATTCAGCCCCAGCATTTT.

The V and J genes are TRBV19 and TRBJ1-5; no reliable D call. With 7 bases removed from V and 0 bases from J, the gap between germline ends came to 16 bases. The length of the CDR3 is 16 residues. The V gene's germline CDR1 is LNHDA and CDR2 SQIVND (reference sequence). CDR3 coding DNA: TGTGCCAGTACCACCGTAACGGGGTTTAGCAATCAGCCCCAGCATTTT. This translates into CASTTVTGFSNQPQHF.

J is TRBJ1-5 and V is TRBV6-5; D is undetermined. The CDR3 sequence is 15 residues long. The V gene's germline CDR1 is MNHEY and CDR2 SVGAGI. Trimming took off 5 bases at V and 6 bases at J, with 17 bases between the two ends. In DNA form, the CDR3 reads TGTGCCAGCAGTCCCTGGCAGGCGTCAGGTCAGCCCCAGCATTTT. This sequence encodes CASSPWQASGQPQHF.

The CDR3 region is CASSYSISRGLNTGELFF. The CDR3, as DNA: TGTGCCAGCAGTTACTCGATTTCTAGGGGACTGAACACCGGGGAGCTGTTTTTT. The chain recombines TRBV6-2 or TRBV6-3 with TRBJ2-2, with D possibly being TRBD2 (6 bases). This CDR3 comprises 18 residues. V was shortened by 0 bases and J by 1 base, with 15 bases between the two germline ends. The V gene's germline CDR1 is MNHEY and CDR2 SVGEGT.

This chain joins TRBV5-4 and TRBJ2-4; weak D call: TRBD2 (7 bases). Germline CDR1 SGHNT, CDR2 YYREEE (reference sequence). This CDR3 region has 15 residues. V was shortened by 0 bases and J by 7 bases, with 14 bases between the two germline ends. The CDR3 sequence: CASSLDGGAENIQYF. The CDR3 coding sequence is TGTGCCAGCAGCTTGGATGGGGGGGCGGAGAACATTCAGTACTTC.

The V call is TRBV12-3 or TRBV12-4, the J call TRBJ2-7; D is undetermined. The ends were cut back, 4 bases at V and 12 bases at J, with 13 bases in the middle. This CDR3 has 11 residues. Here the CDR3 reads CASSSGSSAYF. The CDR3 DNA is TGTGCCAGCAGTTCCGGGTCTTCGGCGTACTTC.

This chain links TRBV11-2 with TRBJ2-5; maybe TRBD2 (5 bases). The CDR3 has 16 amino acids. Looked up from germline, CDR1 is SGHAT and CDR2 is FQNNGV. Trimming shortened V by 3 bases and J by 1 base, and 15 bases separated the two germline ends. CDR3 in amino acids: CASSFIEGDGQETQYF. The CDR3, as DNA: TGTGCCAGCAGCTTTATAGAGGGAGATGGCCAAGAGACCCAGTACTTC.

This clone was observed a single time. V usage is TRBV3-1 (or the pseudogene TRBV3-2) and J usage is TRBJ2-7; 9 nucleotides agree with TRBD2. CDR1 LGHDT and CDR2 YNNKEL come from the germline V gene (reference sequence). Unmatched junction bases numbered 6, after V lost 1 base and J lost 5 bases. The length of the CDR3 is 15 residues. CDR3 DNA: TGTGCCAGCAGCCAAGTTGCGCGGGAGGGCAACGAGCAGTACTTC. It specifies CASSQVAREGNEQYF.

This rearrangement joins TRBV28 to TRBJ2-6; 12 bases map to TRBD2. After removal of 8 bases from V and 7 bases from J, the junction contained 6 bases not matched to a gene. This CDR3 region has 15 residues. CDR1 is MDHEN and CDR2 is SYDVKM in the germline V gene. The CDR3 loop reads CASWTSGAGANVLTF. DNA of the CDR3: TGTGCCAGCTGGACTAGCGGGGCGGGCGCCAACGTCCTGACTTTC.

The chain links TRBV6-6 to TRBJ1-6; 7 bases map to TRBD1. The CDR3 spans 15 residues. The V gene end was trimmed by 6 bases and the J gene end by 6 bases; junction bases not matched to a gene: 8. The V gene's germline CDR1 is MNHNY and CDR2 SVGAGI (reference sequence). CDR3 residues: CASSRDRASNSPLHF. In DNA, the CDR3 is TGTGCCAGCAGCAGAGACAGGGCCAGTAATTCACCCCTCCACTTT.

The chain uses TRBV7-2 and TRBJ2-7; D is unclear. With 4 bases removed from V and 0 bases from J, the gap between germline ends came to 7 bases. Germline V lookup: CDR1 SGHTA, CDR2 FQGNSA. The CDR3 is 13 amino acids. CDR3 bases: TGTGCCAGCAGCTCCCTTAGCTCCTACGAGCAGTACTTC. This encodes CASSSLSSYEQYF.

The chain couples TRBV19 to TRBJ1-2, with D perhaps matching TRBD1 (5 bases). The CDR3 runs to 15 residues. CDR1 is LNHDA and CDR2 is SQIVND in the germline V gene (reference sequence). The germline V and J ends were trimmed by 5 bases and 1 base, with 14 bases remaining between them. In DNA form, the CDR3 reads TGTGCCAGTAGTCCCGGGACTGGCCTTAACTATGGCTACACCTTC. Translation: CASSPGTGLNYGYTF.

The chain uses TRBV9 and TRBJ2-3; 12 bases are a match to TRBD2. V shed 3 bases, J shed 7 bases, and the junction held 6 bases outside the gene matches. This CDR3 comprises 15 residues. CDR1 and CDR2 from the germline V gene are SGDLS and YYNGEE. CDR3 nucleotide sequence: TGTGCCAGCAGCGCGACTAGCGGGAGAGGATATACGCAGTATTTT. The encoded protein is CASSATSGRGYTQYF.

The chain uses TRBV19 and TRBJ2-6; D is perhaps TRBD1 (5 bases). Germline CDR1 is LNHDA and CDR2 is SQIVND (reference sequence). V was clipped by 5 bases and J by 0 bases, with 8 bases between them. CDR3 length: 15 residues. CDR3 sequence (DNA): TGTGCCAGTAGTCCCCAGGGCTCTGGGGCCAACGTCCTGACTTTC. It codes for CASSPQGSGANVLTF.

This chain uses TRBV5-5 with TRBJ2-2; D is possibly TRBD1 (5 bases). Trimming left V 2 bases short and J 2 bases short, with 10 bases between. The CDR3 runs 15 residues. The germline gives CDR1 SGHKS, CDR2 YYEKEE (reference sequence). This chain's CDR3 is CASSLSTVNTGELFF. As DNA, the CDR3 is TGTGCCAGCAGCTTATCGACAGTCAACACCGGGGAGCTGTTTTTT.